This T cell receptor beta chain appears in the sequencing data of a study of T cells in Graves' hyperthyroidism and ophthalmopathy. RNA transcripts were the template for amplifying TCR beta CDR3 regions. During a first-round RT-PCR of the TCR CDR3, the HTBI primer set was used. TCRdb reprocessed the multiplex PCR reads with MiXCR, giving one entry per CDR3 protein. The sample has around 530,000 distinct CDR3 sequences, approximately 17% seen once. Broader study findings: Model output signaled ophthalmopathy a median 6.5 months ahead of onset. Among thyroid clonotypes expanded above 0.001, most also appeared in blood.

Diagnoses were made from clinical symptoms, serum measures (thyroxine and TRAb), thyroid ultrasound and orbital computed tomography. CDR3 length equals 14 residues. Germline V CDR1 and CDR2: LGHDT, YNNKEL (reference sequence). Trimming stripped 1 base from V and 7 bases from J, with 13 bases between. Ten or more counts support this clonotype. Its matching antigen is unknown. The sample taken for sequencing was blood. This chain joins TRBV3-1 and TRBJ1-1, with D possibly being TRBD1 (5 bases). The sequence was collected from a woman aged 18 to 35 with Graves' ophthalmopathy. The CDR3 spells CASSQAGIVGEAFF. CDR3 nucleotides: TGTGCCAGCAGCCAAGCAGGGATCGTGGGTGAAGCTTTCTTT.